Each of the 17 T cell receptor beta chains below was sequenced from the same sample in a study of beta chain features in type 1 diabetes (dated by TCRdb to 2016 to 2019). Libraries were constructed by the immunoSEQ multiplex PCR assay. The entire amount of isolated RNA was reverse transcribed using the High Capacity cDNA Reverse Transcription Kit, so the sequenced TCRB transcripts were expressed ones. What TCRdb holds here is the immuneACCESS table cut down to in-frame rearrangements. Part of the clones is not present; checked against another copy, under half of the missing clones reflect an unresolved V gene, and the others are unexplained. The sample records tens of thousands of clones, under 35% of which are singletons. The ten largest clones capture approximately 0.46% of the sample. Sequenced input: stem cell memory CD4+ T cells from blood. The cell subset or site label here, explained by the study, means: stem cell-like memory CD4+ T cells. Receptors originate from a woman in her late teens or twenties in good health.

The V gene is TRBV9, the J gene TRBJ1-2, with 8 bases aligning to TRBD1. Per germline, CDR1 SGDLS and CDR2 YYNGEE. V dropped 4 bases and J dropped 6; count of bases not matched to a gene: 8. The CDR3 extends over 14 amino acids. CDR3 bases: TGTGCCAGCAGCTCAGGACAGGGAGGTAATGGCTACACCTTC. Translating gives CASSSGQGGNGYTF.

Of note for this clone: This same CDR3 is encoded by further DNA sequences in the sample. The chain joins TRBV5-1 to TRBJ2-5; 11 bases line up with TRBD2. The CDR3 has 15 residues. Germline V lookup: CDR1 SGHRS, CDR2 YFSETQ. V shed 0 bases and J 2 bases; nucleotides not matched to a gene: 0. In DNA form, the CDR3 reads TGCGCCAGCAGCTTGGGACTAGCGGGGCAAGAGACCCAGTACTTC. Residues: CASSLGLAGQETQYF.

The chain carries TRBV5-6 and TRBJ1-2; TRBD1 agrees at 8 bases. This CDR3 is built from 16 residues. Germline CDR1 is SGHDT and CDR2 is YYEEEE. Trimming at V came to 3 bases and at J to 0 bases, leaving 7 bases not matched to a gene. The DNA for the CDR3 is TGTGCCAGCAGCTACCGGACAGGGCGGTCTAACTATGGCTACACCTTC. It translates to CASSYRTGRSNYGYTF.

The chain couples TRBV5-1 to TRBJ2-2; TRBD2 agrees at 8 bases. The ends lost 0 bases at V and 5 bases at J; junction bases unmatched: 6. The germline gives CDR1 SGHRS, CDR2 YFSETQ. CDR3 size: 16 residues. CDR3 bases: TGCGCCAGCAGCTTGGATACTAGCGGTGAAACCGGGGAGCTGTTTTTT. Translated, it gives CASSLDTSGETGELFF.

In its sample, this clone was seen a few times. This chain connects TRBV13 to TRBJ2-7; TRBD1 agrees at 8 bases. Germline trimming cut 4 bases from V and 0 bases from J; bases unmatched to any gene: 5. There are 15 residues in the CDR3. Germline loops: CDR1 PRHDT, CDR2 FYEKMQ (reference sequence). CDR3 region: CASSWGGTGSYEQYF. CDR3 sequence (DNA): TGTGCCAGCAGCTGGGGTGGGACAGGCTCCTACGAGCAGTACTTC.

V usage is TRBV19 and J usage is TRBJ1-2; D remains ambiguous. V was shortened by 9 bases and J by 8 bases, with 25 bases between the two germline ends. The germline V gene has CDR1 LNHDA and CDR2 SQIVND (reference sequence). This CDR3 contains 15 residues. In nucleotides, the CDR3 is TGTGCCAGCAACCCCACGGCAGGCTCGCCCGAGGGCTACACCTTC. Translation gives CASNPTAGSPEGYTF. Using reference TRBV19 and TRBJ1-2 for the parts outside the CDR3, the full variable domain is DGGITQSPKYLFRKEGQNVTLSCEQNLNHDAMYWYRQDPGQGLRLIYYSQIVNDFQKGDIAEGYSVSREKKESFPLTVTSAQKNPTAFYLCASNPTAGSPEGYTFGSGTRLTVV.

The V call is TRBV7-2, the J call TRBJ2-1; the match to TRBD2 covers 10 bases. Germline trimming cut 4 bases from V and 8 bases from J; bases unmatched to any gene: 14. The CDR3 runs 17 residues. CDR1 SGHTA and CDR2 FQGNSA come from the germline V gene. The CDR3 coding sequence is TGTGCCAGCAGCTCGCCTATACCTAGCGGGAGTAGGGATGAGCAGTTCTTC. It encodes CASSSPIPSGSRDEQFF.

This clone was counted only a few times. The same CDR3 is also encoded by other DNA sequences in this sample. The gene calls are TRBV5-1 and TRBJ2-2, with TRBD1 identical over 7 bases. CDR3 size: 13 residues. Germline-derived CDR1 and CDR2 are SGHRS and YFSETQ. The junction had 1 base not matched to a gene; V was cut back by 3 bases and J by 5 bases. The CDR3 DNA is TGCGCCAGCAGCTCACAGGGGACCGGGGAGCTGTTTTTT. Its translation is CASSSQGTGELFF.

This rearrangement joins TRBV30 to TRBJ1-1; possible D gene TRBD1, 5 bases. Germline CDR1 GTSNPN, CDR2 SVGIG (reference sequence). V was pared by 8 bases and J by 1 base, with 11 bases between. CDR3 length: 12 amino acids. The CDR3: CALTGGNTEAFF. CDR3 sequence (DNA): TGTGCCCTCACGGGGGGGAACACTGAAGCTTTCTTT.

The chain links TRBV5-1 to TRBJ2-5; TRBD2 is a possible D gene (6 bases). Per the germline V gene, CDR1 is SGHRS and CDR2 is YFSETQ. The V gene lost 0 bases and the J gene lost 4 bases, with 13 bases spanning the gap. This CDR3 has 15 amino acids. CDR3 DNA sequence: TGCGCCAGCAGCTTGGGGGACCGGGAGCCAGAGACCCAGTACTTC. It translates to CASSLGDREPETQYF.

The chain is built from TRBV10-3 and TRBJ2-5, with TRBD2 matching over 7 bases. The CDR3 covers 13 residues. The germline V gene encodes CDR1 ENHRY and CDR2 SYGVKD. The V segment lost 3 bases and the J segment 5 bases; nucleotides outside the gene matches: 3. The DNA for the CDR3 is TGTGCCATCAGTGACACAGCGGGGGAGACCCAGTACTTC. It yields the protein CAISDTAGETQYF.

The chain joins TRBV30 to TRBJ2-7, with 8 nucleotides matching TRBD2. Germline CDR1 GTSNPN, CDR2 SVGIG (reference sequence). The CDR3 loop spans 14 amino acids. V lost 2 bases, J lost 4 bases, and 7 bases stayed unmatched. CDR3: CAWSPKRERYEQYF. Written as DNA, the CDR3 is TGTGCCTGGAGTCCTAAGCGGGAGCGGTACGAGCAGTACTTC.

This chain links TRBV11-3 with TRBJ2-2, with D possibly matching TRBD2 (5 bases). The V end lost 6 bases, the J end lost 2 bases, and 10 bases lay between the germline ends. The CDR3 has 14 amino acids. Germline CDR1 SGHNT, CDR2 YENEEA. The CDR3 region is CASSLSGNTGELFF. The CDR3 DNA is TGTGCCAGCAGTCTCAGCGGAAACACCGGGGAGCTGTTTTTT.

The chain couples TRBV5-6 to TRBJ2-1, with unresolved D. The CDR3 runs 15 residues. The V end was cut by 5 bases, the J end by 0 bases, with 12 bases between. Germline V gene sequence: CDR1 SGHDT, CDR2 YYEEEE. The CDR3 bases are TGTGCCAGCAGTTCCTGGGCATCCTCCTACAATGAGCAGTTCTTC. It is translated as CASSSWASSYNEQFF.

The chain employs TRBV7-2 and TRBJ1-3; the match to TRBD1 covers 10 bases. This CDR3 contains 16 residues. J was trimmed by 3 bases and V by 3 bases; bases with no gene match: 5. CDR1 and CDR2 (germline): SGHTA, FQGNSA. The CDR3 nucleotides read TGTGCCAGCAGCTTTGACAGGGGGCGAGTTGGAAACACCATATATTTT. It codes for CASSFDRGRVGNTIYF.

Comment on this clone: At the DNA level, this CDR3 is encoded by other sequences in the same sample as well. This chain links TRBV5-1 with TRBJ1-1; D is unclear. Germline V gives CDR1 SGHRS, CDR2 YFSETQ. The V and J ends lost 4 bases and 1 base respectively, with 8 bases between them. This CDR3 is 13 amino acids long. CDR3 region: CASSLLWNTEAFF. The CDR3 nucleotides are TGCGCCAGCAGCCTCCTCTGGAACACTGAAGCTTTCTTT.

The V gene is TRBV30, the J gene TRBJ2-7; 7 nucleotides line up with TRBD1. CDR1 and CDR2 from the germline V gene are GTSNPN and SVGIG (reference sequence). With 2 bases clipped from V and 5 bases from J, the junction kept 18 bases outside the gene matches. The CDR3 sequence is 17 residues long. The CDR3 protein is CAWSPTSVQGRTHEQYF. The CDR3 DNA reads as TGTGCCTGGAGTCCTACAAGCGTACAGGGGCGCACCCACGAGCAGTACTTC.